The clone carrying this T cell receptor beta chain has a single count. Some clones are missing from TCRdb's copy, which holds only in-frame ones; the method was immunoSEQ multiplex PCR. The sample yields over 85,000 clones, less than 96% seen once. This sample stems from a study of technical replicates of blood from a handful of donors. The source material was T cells isolated from PBMCs. The TCR comes from a human donor in good health.

The CDR3 protein is CANKTGGRYGYTF. CDR3 sequence (DNA): TGCGCCAACAAAACAGGGGGCCGGTATGGCTACACCTTC. V is TRBV10-2 and J is TRBJ1-2; the match to TRBD1 covers 9 bases. This CDR3 comprises 13 residues. Germline values: CDR1 WSHSY, CDR2 SAAADI. V trimming: 10 bases; J trimming: 5 bases; junction bases outside the gene matches: 8.